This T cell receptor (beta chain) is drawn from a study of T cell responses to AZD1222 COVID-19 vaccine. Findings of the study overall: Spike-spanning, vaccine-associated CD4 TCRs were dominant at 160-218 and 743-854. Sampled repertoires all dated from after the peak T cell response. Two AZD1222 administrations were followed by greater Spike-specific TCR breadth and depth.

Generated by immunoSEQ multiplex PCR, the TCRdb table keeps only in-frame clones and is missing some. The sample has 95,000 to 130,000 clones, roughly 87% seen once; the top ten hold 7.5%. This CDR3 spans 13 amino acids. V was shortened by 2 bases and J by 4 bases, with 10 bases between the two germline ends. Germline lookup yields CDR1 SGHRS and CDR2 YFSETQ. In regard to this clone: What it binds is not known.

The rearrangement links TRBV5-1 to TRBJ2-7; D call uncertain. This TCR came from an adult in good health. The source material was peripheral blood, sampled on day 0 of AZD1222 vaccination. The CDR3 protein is CASSLDTTYEQYF. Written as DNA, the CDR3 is TGCGCCAGCAGCTTAGATACAACTTACGAGCAGTACTTC.